This T cell receptor beta chain is from a study of blood T cell repertoires in COVID-19. About the research overall: From the United States, Italy and Spain came samples of acute and convalescent COVID-19. PBMCs, B-cell-depleted T cells, or T cells were the source of the cDNA or gDNA that made up the material.

The CDR3 runs 12 residues. Germline V gene data show CDR1 as SNHLY and CDR2 as FYNNEI. This clone occurred once. At one of its ends the junction is not consistent with the germline gene, which may arise from a read error. Original data processing: Nucleated cell counts were estimated from reference gene primer amplification. Only in-frame clones appear in the TCRdb table, and some are missing; sequencing was by immunoSEQ multiplex PCR. The V and J calls and clone size were taken over from that table, and D and trimming were inferred from the DNA. The data show roughly 300,000 clones, with about 82% seen just once and around 7.2% held by the top ten.

The gene calls are TRBV2 and TRBJ1-2, with TRBD1 identical over 7 bases. This receptor was taken from a human donor in a cohort sampled during active COVID-19. What was sequenced was peripheral blood. The CDR3 here is CASSTQGQPTYF. The CDR3 DNA follows: TGTGCCAGCAGTACCCAGGGACAGCCAACTTACTTC.